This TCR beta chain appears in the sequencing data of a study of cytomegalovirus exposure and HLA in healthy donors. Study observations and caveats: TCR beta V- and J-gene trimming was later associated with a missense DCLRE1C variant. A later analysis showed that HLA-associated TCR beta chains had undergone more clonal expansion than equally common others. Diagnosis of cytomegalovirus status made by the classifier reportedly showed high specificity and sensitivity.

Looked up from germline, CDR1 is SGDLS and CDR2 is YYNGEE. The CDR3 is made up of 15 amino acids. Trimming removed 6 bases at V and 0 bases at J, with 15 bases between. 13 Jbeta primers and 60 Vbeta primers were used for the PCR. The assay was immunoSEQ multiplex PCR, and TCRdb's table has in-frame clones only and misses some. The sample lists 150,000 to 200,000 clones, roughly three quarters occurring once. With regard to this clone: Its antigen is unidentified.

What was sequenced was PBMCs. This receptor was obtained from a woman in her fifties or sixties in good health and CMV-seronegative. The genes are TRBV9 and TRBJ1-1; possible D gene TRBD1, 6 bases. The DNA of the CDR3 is TGTGCCAGCACCCTTCTGGACAGAATGAACACTGAAGCTTTCTTT. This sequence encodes CASTLLDRMNTEAFF.